The 16 T cell receptor beta chains below come from one sample, sequenced in a study of blood T cell repertoires in COVID-19. Sequenced by immunoSEQ multiplex PCR; TCRdb stores in-frame clones only, minus some. The table has about 200,000 clones, around 81% seen once; the top ten hold 5.5%. The sequenced sample was peripheral blood. These receptors all stem from a woman in her sixties or seventies with acute or convalescent COVID-19.

The V gene is TRBV5-1, the J gene TRBJ1-1; TRBD1 aligns across 7 bases. This CDR3 has 15 residues. V lost 0 bases and J lost 3; bases outside the gene matches: 5. Per the germline V gene, CDR1 is SGHRS and CDR2 is YFSETQ. The CDR3 region is CASSLVVGGDTEAFF. The DNA of the CDR3 is TGCGCCAGCAGCTTGGTAGTAGGGGGCGACACTGAAGCTTTCTTT.

V is TRBV6-1 and J is TRBJ1-6; 8 positions match TRBD1. CDR3 length: 16 residues. V was clipped by 4 bases and J by 9 bases; unmatched bases: 11. Germline lookup yields CDR1 MNHNS and CDR2 SASEGT. CDR3 DNA: TGTGCCAGCAGTGGGGGAGACAGGGGTTTTCTTTCACCCCTCCACTTT. Protein: CASSGGDRGFLSPLHF.

This sequence joins TRBV2 and TRBJ1-4; no reliable D call. Germline CDR1 and CDR2: SNHLY and FYNNEI. The V and J ends lost 4 bases and 0 bases respectively, with 9 bases between them. This CDR3 region has 15 residues. As DNA, the CDR3 is TGTGCCAGCAGTGCGAACGGTGCAACTAATGAAAAACTGTTTTTT. Its protein is CASSANGATNEKLFF.

The J gene is TRBJ2-1, the V gene TRBV12-3 or TRBV12-4; 7 nucleotides agree with TRBD1. The J segment lost 9 bases and the V segment lost 3 bases, leaving 5 bases of the junction unmatched. This CDR3 is 13 amino acids long. As DNA, the CDR3 is TGTGCCAGCAGTTTCGAGGGGGCTGGTGAGCAGTTCTTC. It translates to CASSFEGAGEQFF.

The V call is TRBV6-5, the J call TRBJ2-5; D ambiguous. The CDR3 contains 14 residues. CDR1 MNHEY and CDR2 SVGAGI come from the germline V gene. The V end was cut by 2 bases, the J end by 0 bases, with 7 bases between. CDR3 DNA: TGTGCCAGCAGTTACCGGCGGTACCAAGAGACCCAGTACTTC. Its translation is CASSYRRYQETQYF.

This chain links TRBV6-6 with TRBJ2-4; D is perhaps TRBD2 (5 bases). Germline CDR1 reads MNHNY; CDR2 reads SVGAGI (reference sequence). V was pared by 5 bases and J by 14 bases, with 13 bases between. CDR3 length: 11 residues. The CDR3 spells CASSPGESKYF. For the CDR3, the DNA is TGTGCCAGCAGTCCCGGGGAGTCCAAGTACTTC.

The V gene is TRBV29-1, the J gene TRBJ2-2; D might be TRBD1 (5 bases). CDR1 is SQVTM and CDR2 is ANQGSEA in the germline V gene. Between the trimmed V and J ends, which lost 2 bases and 6 bases, there was a span of 10 bases. This CDR3 is built from 13 residues. The CDR3 DNA follows: TGCAGCGTTGAACTCACAGGTGCCGGGGAGCTGTTTTTT. This sequence encodes CSVELTGAGELFF.

The chain links TRBV11-3 to TRBJ2-2; possibly TRBD1 for D (6 bases). The length of the CDR3 is 14 residues. The germline V gene encodes CDR1 SGHNT and CDR2 YENEEA. V shed 2 bases and J shed 4 bases, with 8 bases lying between them. CDR3 coding DNA: TGTGCCAGCAGCTTAAGCAGGGGCACCGGGGAGCTGTTTTTT. It encodes CASSLSRGTGELFF.

The V call is TRBV21-1, the J call TRBJ1-3. TRBV21-1 is a known pseudogene. This CDR3 has 14 amino acids. The chain's CDR3 is CASGASSSGNTIYF. CDR3 bases: TGTGCCAGCGGTGCTAGTAGCTCTGGAAACACCATATATTTT.

This clone was found a few times. The rearrangement uses TRBV2 and TRBJ2-1; 14 bases match TRBD2. The CDR3 has 18 residues. CDR1 and CDR2 (germline): SNHLY, FYNNEI. V lost 10 bases and J lost 0; bases outside the gene matches: 11. The CDR3 loop reads CATRRGTSGSSSYNEQFF. The CDR3 coding sequence is TGTGCCACCCGCCGCGGGACTAGCGGGAGTAGCTCCTACAATGAGCAGTTCTTC. The full variable domain, rest sourced from reference TRBV2 and TRBJ2-1, is EPEVTQTPSHQVTQMGQEVILRCVPISNHLYFYWYRQILGQKVEFLVSFYNNEISEKSEIFDDQFSVERPDGSNFTLKIRSTKLEDSAMYFCATRRGTSGSSSYNEQFFGPGTRLTVL.

The genes are TRBV2 and TRBJ2-3; 14 positions agree with TRBD2. Germline CDR1 reads SNHLY; CDR2 reads FYNNEI. V lost 3 bases, J lost 3 bases, and 2 bases stayed unmatched. CDR3 length: 16 amino acids. CDR3 nucleotides: TGTGCCAGCAGTGATGGGACTAGCGGGAGAACAGATACGCAGTATTTT. Translation: CASSDGTSGRTDTQYF.

The V and J genes are TRBV20-1 and TRBJ1-1; D remains unclear. The CDR3 has 13 residues. Germline values: CDR1 DFQATT, CDR2 SNEGSKA (reference sequence). Between the trimmed V and J ends, which lost 3 bases and 0 bases, there was a span of 8 bases. Here the CDR3 reads CSASRGLNTEAFF. DNA of the CDR3: TGCAGTGCTAGTCGGGGTCTGAACACTGAAGCTTTCTTT.

This chain links TRBV6-1 with TRBJ1-6; 7 positions agree with TRBD1. The V gene's germline CDR1 is MNHNS and CDR2 SASEGT. This CDR3 is built from 15 residues. Trimming removed 3 bases from V and 9 bases from J; junction bases left unmatched: 8. This chain's CDR3 is CASSDGTVWGSPLHF. The CDR3 DNA sequence: TGTGCCAGCAGTGATGGGACAGTCTGGGGTTCACCCCTCCACTTT.

The CDR3 spells CSVGGGYNEQFF. The CDR3 DNA reads TGCAGCGTTGGCGGGGGTTACAATGAGCAGTTCTTC. The chain employs TRBV29-1 and TRBJ2-1; 7 positions match TRBD2. The CDR3 has 12 residues. Per germline, CDR1 SQVTM and CDR2 ANQGSEA. The trim removed 4 bases at V and 4 bases at J, leaving 1 base unmatched.

This clone was seen a few times. The rearrangement uses TRBV2 and TRBJ1-2, with 9 bases that match TRBD1. The CDR3 totals 16 residues. Germline-derived CDR1 and CDR2 are SNHLY and FYNNEI. The V segment lost 3 bases and the J segment 7 bases; nucleotides outside the gene matches: 12. The DNA of the CDR3 is TGTGCCAGCAGTGATGTTTGGGACAGGGTCAAAGGTGGCTACACCTTC. Amino acid sequence: CASSDVWDRVKGGYTF.

The rearrangement joins TRBV20-1 to TRBJ2-1, with D perhaps matching TRBD2 (5 bases). The germline V gene has CDR1 DFQATT and CDR2 SNEGSKA (reference sequence). Trimming removed 3 bases at V and 5 bases at J, with 8 bases between. CDR3 length: 12 amino acids. The CDR3 spells CSASLRDNEQFF. CDR3 nucleotides: TGCAGTGCTAGTCTGCGGGACAATGAGCAGTTCTTC.